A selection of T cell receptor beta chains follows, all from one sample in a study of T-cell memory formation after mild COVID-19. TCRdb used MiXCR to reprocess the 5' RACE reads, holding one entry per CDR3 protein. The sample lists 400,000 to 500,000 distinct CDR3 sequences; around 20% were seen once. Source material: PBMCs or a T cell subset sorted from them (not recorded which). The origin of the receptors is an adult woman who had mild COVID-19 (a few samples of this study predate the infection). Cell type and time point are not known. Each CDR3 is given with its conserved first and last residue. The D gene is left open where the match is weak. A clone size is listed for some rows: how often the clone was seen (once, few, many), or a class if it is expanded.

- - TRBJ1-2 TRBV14 CASSAESRALGDGYTF TGTGCCAGCAGCGCGGAGTCCCGGGCCCTTGGCGATGGCTACACCTTC
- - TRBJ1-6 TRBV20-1 CSASLGSSYNSPLHF TGCAGTGCTAGCCTCGGGAGCTCCTATAATTCACCCCTCCACTTT
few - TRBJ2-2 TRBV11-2 CASSWDSAPGELFF TGTGCCAGCAGCTGGGACTCGGCCCCTGGGGAGCTGTTTTTT
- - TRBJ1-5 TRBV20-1 CSAQGYQPQHF TGCAGTGCTCAGGGATATCAGCCCCAGCATTTT
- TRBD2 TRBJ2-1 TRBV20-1 CSTSGTSGYNEQFF TGCAGCACCTCCGGGACTAGCGGCTACAATGAGCAGTTCTTC
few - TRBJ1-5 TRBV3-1 CASSPGGGHQPQHF TGTGCCAGCAGCCCCGGAGGGGGGCATCAGCCCCAGCATTTT
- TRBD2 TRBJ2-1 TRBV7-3 CASSPGTSGEQFF TGTGCCAGCAGCCCCGGGACTAGCGGTGAGCAGTTCTTC
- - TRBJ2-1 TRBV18 CASSPPLAEQFF TGTGCCAGCTCACCACCCCTAGCGGAGCAGTTCTTC
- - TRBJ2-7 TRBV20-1 CSDRDRQVLSYEQYF TGCAGTGATAGAGACAGACAGGTCCTCTCCTACGAGCAGTACTTC
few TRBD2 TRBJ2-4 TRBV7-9 CASSQSQGLGNIQYF TGTGCCAGCAGCCAATCCCAGGGACTAGGAAACATTCAGTACTTC
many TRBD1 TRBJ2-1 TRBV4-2 CASSLAWVQGAPYNEQFF TGTGCCAGCAGCCTGGCTTGGGTACAGGGGGCCCCCTACAATGAGCAGTTCTTC
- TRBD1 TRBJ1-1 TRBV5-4 CASSFGRDREAFF TGTGCCAGCAGCTTCGGGAGGGACAGGGAAGCTTTCTTT
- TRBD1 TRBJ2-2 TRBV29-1 CSVVEQGASGELFF TGCAGCGTAGTAGAACAGGGGGCTTCCGGGGAGCTGTTTTTT
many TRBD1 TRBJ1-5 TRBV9 CASSVGTGTNQPQHF TGTGCCAGCAGCGTCGGGACAGGTACTAATCAGCCCCAGCATTTT
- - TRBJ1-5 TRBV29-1 CSVALGGDQPQHF TGCAGCGTTGCCCTCGGAGGGGACCAGCCCCAGCATTTT
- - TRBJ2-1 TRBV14 CASSPFHSSYNEQFF TGTGCCAGCAGCCCCTTTCACAGCTCCTACAATGAGCAGTTCTTC
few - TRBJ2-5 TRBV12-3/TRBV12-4 CASTRPGRETQYF TGTGCCAGCACCCGCCCTGGGCGGGAGACCCAGTACTTC
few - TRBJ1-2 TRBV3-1 CASSQGEGRRNYGYTF TGTGCCAGCAGCCAAGGCGAAGGGAGAAGGAACTATGGCTACACCTTC
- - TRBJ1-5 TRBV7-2 CASSLNVGNQPQHF TGTGCCAGCAGCCTAAACGTCGGCAATCAGCCCCAGCATTTT
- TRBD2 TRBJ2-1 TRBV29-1 CSVDGVAGEQFF TGCAGCGTTGATGGGGTAGCGGGCGAGCAGTTCTTC
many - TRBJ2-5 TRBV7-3 CASSPVGVSGAQETQYF TGTGCCAGCAGCCCCGTTGGGGTGTCGGGGGCCCAAGAGACCCAGTACTTC
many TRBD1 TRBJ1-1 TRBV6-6 CASSYPDRGLNTEAFF TGTGCCAGCAGTTACCCGGACAGGGGTCTGAACACTGAAGCTTTCTTT
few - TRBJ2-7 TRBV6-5 CASSYLDTYEQYF TGTGCCAGCAGTTACCTGGATACCTACGAGCAGTACTTC
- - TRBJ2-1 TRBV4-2 CASSQAHYNEQFF TGTGCCAGCAGCCAAGCCCATTACAATGAGCAGTTCTTC
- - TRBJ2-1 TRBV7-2 CASSLIQYGGEQFF TGTGCCAGCAGCTTAATACAGTACGGAGGTGAGCAGTTCTTC
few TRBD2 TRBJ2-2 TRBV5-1 CASRGLGSPGELFF TGCGCCAGCAGGGGACTAGGGTCACCCGGGGAGCTGTTTTTT
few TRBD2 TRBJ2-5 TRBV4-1 CASSQSPLRGGETQYF TGCGCCAGCAGCCAAAGCCCCCTCCGGGGGGGAGAGACCCAGTACTTC
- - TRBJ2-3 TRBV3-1 CASSQGWTPAPDTQYF TGTGCCAGCAGCCAAGGGTGGACTCCCGCCCCGGATACGCAGTATTTT